A selection of T cell receptor beta chains follows, all from one sample in a study of cytotoxic CD8 clonotypes in ibrutinib-treated CLL. Assay: immunoSEQ multiplex PCR; the TCRdb copy retains only in-frame clones and omits some. The table records roughly 250,000 clones, 70% of them present only once. This material consisted of PBMCs, taken after 24 months of ibrutinib treatment. These receptors originate from a human donor with chronic lymphocytic leukemia. The CDR3 runs from the conserved cysteine through the conserved F or W. Clone size appears in some rows only: once, few, many, or a class for an expanded clone.

j_call: TRBJ2-2
v_call: TRBV14
clone_size: few
cdr3_aa: CASSQWGRANTGELFF

j_call: TRBJ2-3
v_call: TRBV5-1
clone_size: once
cdr3_aa: CASTIAPVAEDTQYF

j_call: TRBJ2-7
v_call: TRBV6-5
clone_size: .
cdr3_aa: CASSSGLVSYEQYF

j_call: TRBJ2-7
v_call: TRBV5-1
clone_size: .
cdr3_aa: CASSHSVGLWVEQYF

j_call: TRBJ2-7
v_call: TRBV4-3
clone_size: .
cdr3_aa: CASSQDMRVRDEQYF

j_call: TRBJ2-7
v_call: TRBV11-2
clone_size: .
cdr3_aa: CASSQTTSYEQYF

j_call: TRBJ2-7
v_call: TRBV29-1
clone_size: few
cdr3_aa: CSVEDPGGREYEQYF

j_call: TRBJ1-3
v_call: TRBV2
clone_size: .
cdr3_aa: CASSGPKWGARGNTIYF

j_call: TRBJ1-2
v_call: TRBV5-1
clone_size: few
cdr3_aa: CASSESPGQGFGYGYTF

j_call: TRBJ2-7
v_call: TRBV19
clone_size: few
cdr3_aa: CASSFGRGSYEQYF

j_call: TRBJ2-7
v_call: TRBV15
clone_size: few
cdr3_aa: CATSRALAGVNYEQYF

j_call: TRBJ2-7
v_call: TRBV27
clone_size: .
cdr3_aa: CASSLLRTSVSYEQYF

j_call: TRBJ2-7
v_call: TRBV18
clone_size: .
cdr3_aa: CASSPPGFSSYEQYF

j_call: TRBJ2-7
v_call: TRBV4-1
clone_size: .
cdr3_aa: CASSQEGFDYEQYF

j_call: TRBJ2-6
v_call: TRBV4-3
clone_size: .
cdr3_aa: CASSQEPSSGANVLTF

j_call: TRBJ2-7
v_call: TRBV11-3
clone_size: .
cdr3_aa: CASSLGTGSYEQYF

j_call: TRBJ1-1
v_call: TRBV30
clone_size: .
cdr3_aa: CAWSVLWPAREAFF

j_call: TRBJ2-1
v_call: TRBV14
clone_size: .
cdr3_aa: CASSQRRGGRNEQFF

j_call: TRBJ2-2
v_call: TRBV4-3
clone_size: .
cdr3_aa: CASSPRTGNKLFF

j_call: TRBJ2-5
v_call: TRBV6-6
clone_size: .
cdr3_aa: CASSLNLGTQYF

j_call: TRBJ2-1
v_call: TRBV28
clone_size: .
cdr3_aa: CASREAGEQFF

j_call: TRBJ2-5
v_call: TRBV4-1
clone_size: .
cdr3_aa: CASSHPGLAGVQETQYF

j_call: TRBJ2-2
v_call: TRBV7-6
clone_size: .
cdr3_aa: CASSLLSGGTGELFF

j_call: TRBJ1-1
v_call: TRBV2
clone_size: .
cdr3_aa: CASSEGESTEAFF

j_call: TRBJ2-5
v_call: TRBV4-2
clone_size: .
cdr3_aa: CASSQERGETQYF

j_call: TRBJ2-5
v_call: TRBV5-1
clone_size: .
cdr3_aa: CATTLSGGETQYF

j_call: TRBJ2-2
v_call: TRBV2
clone_size: few
cdr3_aa: CASSEEGTGELFF

j_call: TRBJ2-7
v_call: TRBV19
clone_size: once
cdr3_aa: CASSMTGGYEQYF

j_call: TRBJ2-1
v_call: TRBV27
clone_size: .
cdr3_aa: CASSLSGREAYNEQFF

j_call: TRBJ1-4
v_call: TRBV28
clone_size: few
cdr3_aa: CASSLTGLRMKLFF

j_call: TRBJ2-3
v_call: TRBV9
clone_size: .
cdr3_aa: CASSSESGITQYF

j_call: TRBJ2-1
v_call: TRBV6-5
clone_size: .
cdr3_aa: CASTLVGSPINEQFF

j_call: TRBJ2-1
v_call: TRBV28
clone_size: few
cdr3_aa: CASSTLSGGNNEQFF

j_call: TRBJ2-5
v_call: TRBV7-8
clone_size: .
cdr3_aa: CASSLYAGAQETQYF

j_call: TRBJ1-2
v_call: TRBV6-1
clone_size: few
cdr3_aa: CASRRTGEGNYGYTF

j_call: TRBJ2-1
v_call: TRBV27
clone_size: .
cdr3_aa: CASSFAGGNEQFF

j_call: TRBJ2-3
v_call: TRBV9
clone_size: once
cdr3_aa: CASSVVGGGGTDTQYF

j_call: TRBJ2-3
v_call: TRBV18
clone_size: .
cdr3_aa: CASTFVSDTQYF

j_call: TRBJ1-5
v_call: TRBV7-2
clone_size: .
cdr3_aa: CASSPTGPNQPQHF

j_call: TRBJ2-2
v_call: TRBV27
clone_size: .
cdr3_aa: CASSLKAGELFF

j_call: TRBJ2-2
v_call: TRBV9
clone_size: once
cdr3_aa: CASSVTSGSFGELFF

j_call: TRBJ1-1
v_call: TRBV29-1
clone_size: .
cdr3_aa: CSVEGGMNTEAFF

j_call: TRBJ2-4
v_call: TRBV28
clone_size: few
cdr3_aa: CASSLPGTGGDIQYF

j_call: TRBJ2-4
v_call: TRBV9
clone_size: .
cdr3_aa: CASSVGASGSKNIQYF